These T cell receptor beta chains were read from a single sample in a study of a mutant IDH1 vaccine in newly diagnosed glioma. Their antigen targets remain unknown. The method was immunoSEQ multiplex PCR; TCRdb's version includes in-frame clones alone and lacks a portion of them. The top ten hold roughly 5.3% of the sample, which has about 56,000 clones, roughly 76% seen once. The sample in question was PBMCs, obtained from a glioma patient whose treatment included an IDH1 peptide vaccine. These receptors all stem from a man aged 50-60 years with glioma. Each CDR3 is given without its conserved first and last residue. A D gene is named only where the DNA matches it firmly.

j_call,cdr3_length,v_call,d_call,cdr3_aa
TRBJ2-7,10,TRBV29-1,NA,SAGADFYEQY
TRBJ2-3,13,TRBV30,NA,AWSVERGGFDTQY
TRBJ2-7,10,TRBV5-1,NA,ASSPNSYEQY
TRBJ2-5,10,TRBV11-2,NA,ASSPRKETQY
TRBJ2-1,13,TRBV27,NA,ASSRPLSSYNEQF
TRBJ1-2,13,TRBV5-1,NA,ASSLDGRPNYGYT
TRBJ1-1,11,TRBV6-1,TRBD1,AVRQGMNTEAF
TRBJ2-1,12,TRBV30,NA,AWSVQGTVDEQF
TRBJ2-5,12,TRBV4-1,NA,ASSQDPWEETQY
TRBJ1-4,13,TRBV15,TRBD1,ATSNNRDRGEKLF
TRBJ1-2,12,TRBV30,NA,AWSPGPSNYGYT
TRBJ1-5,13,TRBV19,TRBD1,ASSITGGYNQPQH
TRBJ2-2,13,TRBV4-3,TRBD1,ASSQGRGLAGELF
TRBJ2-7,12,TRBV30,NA,AWSVKGGDPANF
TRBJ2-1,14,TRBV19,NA,ASSTRRRAGANEQF
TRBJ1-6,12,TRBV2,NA,ASSEDRWSSPLH
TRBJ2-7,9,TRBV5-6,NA,ASSRRSEQY
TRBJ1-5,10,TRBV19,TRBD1,AIGQGNQPQH
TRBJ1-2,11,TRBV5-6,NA,ASSLGGNYGYT
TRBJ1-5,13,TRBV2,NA,ASSEGPLFDQPQH
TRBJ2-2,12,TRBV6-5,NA,ASSDGAYTGELF
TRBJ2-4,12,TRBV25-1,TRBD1,ASSLRQGADIQY
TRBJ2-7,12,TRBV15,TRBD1,ATSKDRGRYEQY
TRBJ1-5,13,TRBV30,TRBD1,AWSQGQGGHQPQH
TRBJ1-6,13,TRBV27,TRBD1,ASSLYPGGGSPLH
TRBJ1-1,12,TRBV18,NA,ASSLPAGNTEAF
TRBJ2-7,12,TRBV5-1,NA,ASSPRQQQAEQY
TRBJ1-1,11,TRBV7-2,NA,ASSSRGGQRSF
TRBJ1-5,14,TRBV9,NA,ASSGGRAGNNQPQH
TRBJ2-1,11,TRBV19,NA,ASSIDLVGQKF
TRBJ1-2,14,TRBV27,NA,ASSLSAGGLDYGYT
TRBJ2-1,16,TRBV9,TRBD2,ASSVEGSGGTFNNEQF
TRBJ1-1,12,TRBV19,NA,ASSIDPRGTEAF
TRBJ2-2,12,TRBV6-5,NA,ASSYLENTGELF
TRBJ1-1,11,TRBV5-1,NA,ASSLGTLAEAF
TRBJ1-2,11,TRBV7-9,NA,ASSPPANYGYT
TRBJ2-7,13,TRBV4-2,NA,ASSQEIDFSHEQY
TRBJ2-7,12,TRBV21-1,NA,ASRAGTGSYEQY
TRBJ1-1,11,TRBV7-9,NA,ASSLGANTEAF
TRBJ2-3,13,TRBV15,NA,ATSRPESSTDTQY
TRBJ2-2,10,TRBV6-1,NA,ASSEVRRELF
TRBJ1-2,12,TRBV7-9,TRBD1,ASSFQGAQYGYT
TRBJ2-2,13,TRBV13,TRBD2,ASRDAGGPTGELF
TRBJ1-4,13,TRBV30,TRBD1,AWSNWDRLNEKLF
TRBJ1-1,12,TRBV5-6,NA,ASSLVSRLTEAF
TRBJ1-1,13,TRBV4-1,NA,ASSQDPKPGTEAF
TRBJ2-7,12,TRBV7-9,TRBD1,ASSPQGASYEQY
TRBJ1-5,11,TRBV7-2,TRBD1,ASSLGQGQPQH
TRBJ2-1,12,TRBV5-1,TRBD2,ASLGGISYNEQF